The clone carrying this T cell receptor (beta chain) was picked up many times. These data come from a study of T-cell reconstitution after alpha-beta-depleted transplantation in children. Trimming removed 1 base from V and 0 bases from J, with 13 bases in between. The V gene's germline CDR1 is SGHRS and CDR2 YFSETQ. CDR3 length: 16 amino acids. The TCRbeta library incorporated unique molecular identifiers. Each CDR3 protein is one row after TCRdb ran MiXCR on the PCR reads. The sample includes over 450,000 distinct CDR3 sequences, roughly a tenth of them seen just once. The sample in question was PBMCs, obtained before TCRalphabeta/CD19-depleted stem cell transplant. The origin of this receptor is a child aged 2 to 15 with inherited bone marrow failure, due to receive a stem cell transplant. J is TRBJ1-1 and V is TRBV5-1; D is possibly TRBD1 (6 bases). The CDR3 nucleotides read TGCGCCAGCAGCTTGACGGCAGGGGCTATGAACACTGAAGCTTTCTTT. Translating gives CASSLTAGAMNTEAFF. The entire variable domain, with the rest obtained from reference TRBV5-1 and TRBJ1-1, is as follows: KAGVTQTPRYLIKTRGQQVTLSCSPISGHRSVSWYQQTPGQGLQFLFEYFSETQRNKGNFPGRFSGRQFSNSRSEMNVSTLELGDSALYLCASSLTAGAMNTEAFFGQGTRLTVV.